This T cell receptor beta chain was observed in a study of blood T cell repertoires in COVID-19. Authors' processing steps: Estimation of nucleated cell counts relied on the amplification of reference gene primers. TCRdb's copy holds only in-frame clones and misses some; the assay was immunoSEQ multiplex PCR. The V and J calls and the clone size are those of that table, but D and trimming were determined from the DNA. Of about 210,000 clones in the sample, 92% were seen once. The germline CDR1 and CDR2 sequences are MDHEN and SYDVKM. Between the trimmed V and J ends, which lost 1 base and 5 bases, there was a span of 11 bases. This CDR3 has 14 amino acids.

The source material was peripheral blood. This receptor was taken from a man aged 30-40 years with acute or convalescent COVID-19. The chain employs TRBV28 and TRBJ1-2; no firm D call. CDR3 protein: CASSLLSPRYGYTF. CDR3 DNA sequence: TGTGCCAGCAGTTTATTAAGCCCTAGGTATGGCTACACCTTC.